The T cell receptor (beta chain) described here comes from a study of blood T cell repertoires in COVID-19. Assay: immunoSEQ multiplex PCR; the TCRdb copy retains only in-frame clones and omits some. The data contain about 170,000 clones, around nine tenths of them singletons. The clonotype originates from a woman aged 80 or over with COVID-19, enrolled during active disease. The source material was peripheral blood.

CDR3 residues: CASSLSSGSAVGELFF. In DNA form, the CDR3 reads TGCGCCAGCAGCTTGAGTAGCGGGAGTGCCGTCGGGGAGCTGTTTTTT. The chain employs TRBV5-1 and TRBJ2-2, with 9 bases matching TRBD2. V shed 1 base, J shed 7 bases, and the junction held 8 bases outside the gene matches. Germline-derived CDR1 and CDR2 are SGHRS and YFSETQ. The CDR3 is made up of 16 amino acids.